A single sample gave rise to the 4 T cell receptor beta chains below, sequenced in a study of vaccination effects on CD4 cells after COVID-19. Which antigens these TCRs recognize remains unknown. Some clones are missing from TCRdb's copy, which holds only in-frame ones; the method was immunoSEQ multiplex PCR. In the table there are roughly 63,000 clones, about 80% of which are singletons. Antigen-specific CD4+ T cells were expanded with viral peptide pools in the ViraFEST assay before sequencing. It was after roughly 11 days of culture that CD4+ T cells were isolated. Nucleocapsid antibodies stayed negative before and after vaccination, showing no earlier SARS-CoV-2 infection. The material was CD4+ T cells from PBMCs cultured with SARS-CoV-2 spike peptides, obtained before COVID-19 vaccination. Receptor source: a human donor who received a COVID-19 vaccine.

The chain combines TRBV30 with TRBJ2-1; 9 bases agree with TRBD1. Losses at the gene ends were 2 bases for V and 9 bases for J; bases not matched to a gene: 11. The CDR3 consists of 15 residues. Germline loops: CDR1 GTSNPN, CDR2 SVGIG (reference sequence). The CDR3 is CAWSSGTGFLGEQFF. CDR3 DNA sequence: TGTGCCTGGAGTAGCGGGACAGGGTTTTTGGGTGAGCAGTTCTTC.

This clone was observed a handful of times. The V gene is TRBV6-5, the J gene TRBJ1-4; TRBD1 aligns across 7 bases. This CDR3 has 14 residues. V was clipped by 7 bases and J by 8 bases; unmatched bases: 10. Germline CDR1 and CDR2: MNHEY and SVGAGI. This CDR3 reads CASMTGQTPEKLFF. Here the CDR3 DNA reads TGTGCCAGCATGACGGGACAGACCCCCGAAAAACTGTTTTTT.

V usage is TRBV2 and J usage is TRBJ2-5, with D tentatively TRBD2 (6 bases). V was pared by 8 bases and J by 4 bases, with 14 bases between. The CDR3 totals 13 residues. Germline CDR1 and CDR2: SNHLY and FYNNEI. CDR3 DNA sequence: TGTGCCAGCGGGGGACTCGGCGGAGAGACCCAGTACTTC. It yields the protein CASGGLGGETQYF.

The chain combines TRBV5-6 with TRBJ2-7; 8 bases align to TRBD1. This CDR3 contains 13 residues. Germline V gene data show CDR1 as SGHDT and CDR2 as YYEEEE. V was clipped by 1 base and J by 6 bases; unmatched bases: 3. In nucleotides, the CDR3 is TGTGCCAGCAGCTTGAACAGGGGGAGCGAGCAGTACGTC. Its protein is CASSLNRGSEQYV.